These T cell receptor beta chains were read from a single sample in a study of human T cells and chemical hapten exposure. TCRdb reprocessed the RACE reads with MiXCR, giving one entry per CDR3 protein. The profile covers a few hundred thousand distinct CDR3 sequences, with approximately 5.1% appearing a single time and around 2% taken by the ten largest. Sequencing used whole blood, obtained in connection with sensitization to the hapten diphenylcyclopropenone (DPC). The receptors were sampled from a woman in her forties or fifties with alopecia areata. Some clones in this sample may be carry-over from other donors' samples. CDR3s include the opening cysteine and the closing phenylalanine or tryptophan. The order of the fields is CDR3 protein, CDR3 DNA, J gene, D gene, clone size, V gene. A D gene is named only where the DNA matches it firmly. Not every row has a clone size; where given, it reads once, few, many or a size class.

cdr3_aa: CASSSGRAGANVLTF
cdr3_nt: TGTGCCAGCAGCTCCGGGAGGGCCGGGGCCAACGTCCTGACTTTC
j_call: TRBJ2-6
d_call: TRBD2
clone_size: many
v_call: TRBV7-7

cdr3_aa: CAIGSQGYTF
cdr3_nt: TGTGCCATCGGCTCACAGGGCTACACCTTC
j_call: TRBJ1-2
d_call: NA
clone_size: many
v_call: TRBV10-3

cdr3_aa: CASSFRTGANTGELFF
cdr3_nt: TGTGCCAGCAGCTTTCGGACAGGAGCAAACACCGGGGAGCTGTTTTTT
j_call: TRBJ2-2
d_call: TRBD1
clone_size: many
v_call: TRBV13

cdr3_aa: CASSLQTGGTQYF
cdr3_nt: TGCGCCAGCAGCCTACAGACCGGGGGCACGCAGTATTTT
j_call: TRBJ2-3
d_call: NA
clone_size: NA
v_call: TRBV5-1

cdr3_aa: CASSPRGVAGANVLTF
cdr3_nt: TGTGCCAGCAGCCCTAGGGGAGTAGCTGGGGCCAACGTCCTGACTTTC
j_call: TRBJ2-6
d_call: NA
clone_size: many
v_call: TRBV9

cdr3_aa: CAWSAGNSPLHF
cdr3_nt: TGTGCCTGGAGTGCTGGAAATTCACCCCTCCACTTT
j_call: TRBJ1-6
d_call: NA
clone_size: NA
v_call: TRBV30

cdr3_aa: CASSQVSNTGELFF
cdr3_nt: TGTGCCAGCAGCCAAGTCTCGAACACCGGGGAGCTGTTTTTT
j_call: TRBJ2-2
d_call: NA
clone_size: few
v_call: TRBV4-2

cdr3_aa: CASSYDRVNTEAFF
cdr3_nt: TGTGCCAGCAGTTACGACAGGGTGAACACTGAAGCTTTCTTT
j_call: TRBJ1-1
d_call: TRBD1
clone_size: few
v_call: TRBV6-2/TRBV6-3

cdr3_aa: CASSPVGENTEAFF
cdr3_nt: TGTGCCAGCTCACCCGTTGGGGAGAACACTGAAGCTTTCTTT
j_call: TRBJ1-1
d_call: NA
clone_size: few
v_call: TRBV18

cdr3_aa: CASSLSKTALNTEAFF
cdr3_nt: TGTGCCAGCAGCCTATCGAAGACAGCTTTGAACACTGAAGCTTTCTTT
j_call: TRBJ1-1
d_call: NA
clone_size: many
v_call: TRBV7-2

cdr3_aa: CASSPAEADTQYF
cdr3_nt: TGCGCCAGCAGCCCCGCCGAGGCAGATACGCAGTATTTT
j_call: TRBJ2-3
d_call: NA
clone_size: many
v_call: TRBV5-1

cdr3_aa: CASSLGQGHRGSPLHF
cdr3_nt: TGTGCCAGCAGTTTAGGACAGGGACACCGAGGATCACCCCTCCACTTT
j_call: TRBJ1-6
d_call: TRBD1
clone_size: few
v_call: TRBV12-3/TRBV12-4

cdr3_aa: CASSPGTGDVEKLFF
cdr3_nt: TGTGCCAGCTCACCAGGGACAGGGGACGTCGAAAAACTGTTTTTT
j_call: TRBJ1-4
d_call: TRBD1
clone_size: NA
v_call: TRBV18

cdr3_aa: CSLVSALLNEQFF
cdr3_nt: TGCAGCCTAGTTAGCGCTCTGCTCAATGAGCAGTTCTTC
j_call: TRBJ2-1
d_call: NA
clone_size: many
v_call: TRBV20-1

cdr3_aa: CASNPGVTQYF
cdr3_nt: TGTGCCAGCAACCCGGGGGTTACGCAGTATTTT
j_call: TRBJ2-3
d_call: NA
clone_size: few
v_call: TRBV12-3/TRBV12-4

cdr3_aa: CAIYSVQRFTDTQYF
cdr3_nt: TGTGCCATATACTCCGTGCAGCGGTTCACAGATACGCAGTATTTT
j_call: TRBJ2-3
d_call: NA
clone_size: many
v_call: TRBV24-1

cdr3_aa: CASSPWGQGDTGELFF
cdr3_nt: TGTGCCAGCAGCCCCTGGGGACAGGGCGACACCGGGGAGCTGTTTTTT
j_call: TRBJ2-2
d_call: TRBD1
clone_size: few
v_call: TRBV3-1

cdr3_aa: CASSPPSVPTEAFF
cdr3_nt: TGTGCCAGCTCACCACCGTCAGTACCCACTGAAGCTTTCTTT
j_call: TRBJ1-1
d_call: NA
clone_size: NA
v_call: TRBV18

cdr3_aa: CSVERTSGSKDTQYF
cdr3_nt: TGCAGCGTTGAACGGACTAGCGGGAGTAAAGATACGCAGTATTTT
j_call: TRBJ2-3
d_call: TRBD2
clone_size: NA
v_call: TRBV29-1

cdr3_aa: CASSQAEGYPPAFF
cdr3_nt: TGCGCCAGCAGCCAAGCGGAAGGTTACCCACCGGCTTTCTTT
j_call: TRBJ1-1
d_call: NA
clone_size: many
v_call: TRBV4-1

cdr3_aa: CASSYEPGTGGLSNQPQHF
cdr3_nt: TGTGCCAGCAGTTACGAGCCCGGGACAGGGGGCCTTAGCAATCAGCCCCAGCATTTT
j_call: TRBJ1-5
d_call: TRBD1
clone_size: few
v_call: TRBV6-2/TRBV6-3

cdr3_aa: CASSLSGTGNNEQFF
cdr3_nt: TGCGCCAGCAGCTTGTCCGGGACAGGCAACAATGAGCAGTTCTTC
j_call: TRBJ2-1
d_call: TRBD1
clone_size: NA
v_call: TRBV5-1

cdr3_aa: CAWSTETGLGQPQHF
cdr3_nt: TGTGCCTGGAGCACTGAGACGGGCCTCGGTCAGCCCCAGCATTTT
j_call: TRBJ1-5
d_call: NA
clone_size: many
v_call: TRBV30

cdr3_aa: CSVVQGPSNQPQHF
cdr3_nt: TGCAGCGTCGTGCAGGGGCCTAGCAATCAGCCCCAGCATTTT
j_call: TRBJ1-5
d_call: NA
clone_size: NA
v_call: TRBV29-1

cdr3_aa: CASSQSRQGGNYGYTF
cdr3_nt: TGTGCCAGCAGCCAATCTAGACAGGGCGGGAACTATGGCTACACCTTC
j_call: TRBJ1-2
d_call: TRBD1
clone_size: NA
v_call: TRBV14

cdr3_aa: CASTRLEKTQYF
cdr3_nt: TGTGCCAGCACTCGACTAGAAAAGACCCAGTACTTC
j_call: TRBJ2-5
d_call: NA
clone_size: few
v_call: TRBV2

cdr3_aa: CASAPGGAATYSNQPQHF
cdr3_nt: TGTGCCAGTGCTCCGGGAGGCGCTGCAACTTATAGCAATCAGCCCCAGCATTTT
j_call: TRBJ1-5
d_call: NA
clone_size: many
v_call: TRBV6-6

cdr3_aa: CASSSNPGSSSGNTIYF
cdr3_nt: TGTGCCAGCTCATCCAACCCGGGAAGCTCCTCTGGAAACACCATATATTTT
j_call: TRBJ1-3
d_call: NA
clone_size: many
v_call: TRBV18

cdr3_aa: CAIQRLSGHYEQYF
cdr3_nt: TGTGCCATCCAACGGCTGTCGGGGCACTACGAGCAGTACTTC
j_call: TRBJ2-7
d_call: NA
clone_size: NA
v_call: TRBV6-2/TRBV6-3

cdr3_aa: CASSLTGGTYGYTF
cdr3_nt: TGTGCCAGCAGCTTAACAGGGGGCACCTATGGCTACACCTTC
j_call: TRBJ1-2
d_call: TRBD1
clone_size: many
v_call: TRBV7-8

cdr3_aa: CASSYSDRNTDTQYF
cdr3_nt: TGTGCCAGCAGTTACTCAGACAGGAACACAGATACGCAGTATTTT
j_call: TRBJ2-3
d_call: NA
clone_size: many
v_call: TRBV6-2/TRBV6-3

cdr3_aa: CASTQDSYGYTF
cdr3_nt: TGTGCCAGCACGCAGGACAGCTATGGCTACACCTTC
j_call: TRBJ1-2
d_call: NA
clone_size: many
v_call: TRBV7-2

cdr3_aa: CASSLGTEKLFF
cdr3_nt: TGTGCCAGCAGCTTAGGGACTGAAAAACTGTTTTTT
j_call: TRBJ1-4
d_call: NA
clone_size: many
v_call: TRBV5-4

cdr3_aa: CSVDPHDTINYGYTF
cdr3_nt: TGCAGCGTTGACCCCCATGACACCATTAACTATGGCTACACCTTC
j_call: TRBJ1-2
d_call: NA
clone_size: many
v_call: TRBV29-1

cdr3_aa: CASSFGTGITDTQYF
cdr3_nt: TGTGCCAGCAGTTTCGGGACAGGGATAACAGATACGCAGTATTTT
j_call: TRBJ2-3
d_call: TRBD1
clone_size: NA
v_call: TRBV7-2

cdr3_aa: CASSSRVGVSYNEQFF
cdr3_nt: TGTGCCAGCAGCTCGAGGGTAGGGGTTTCCTACAATGAGCAGTTCTTC
j_call: TRBJ2-1
d_call: NA
clone_size: NA
v_call: TRBV7-8

cdr3_aa: CAIQREGLYEQYF
cdr3_nt: TGTGCCATTCAGCGGGAGGGCCTGTACGAGCAGTACTTC
j_call: TRBJ2-7
d_call: TRBD2
clone_size: NA
v_call: TRBV6-2/TRBV6-3

cdr3_aa: CASSEPTSGVNEQFF
cdr3_nt: TGCGCCAGCAGTGAACCGACTAGCGGGGTCAATGAGCAGTTCTTC
j_call: TRBJ2-1
d_call: TRBD2
clone_size: many
v_call: TRBV10-1

cdr3_aa: CASRRVGQGRTEAFF
cdr3_nt: TGTGCCAGCAGGAGGGTAGGACAGGGGAGAACTGAAGCTTTCTTT
j_call: TRBJ1-1
d_call: TRBD1
clone_size: many
v_call: TRBV2

cdr3_aa: CASSVLRGVIDEAFF
cdr3_nt: TGTGCCAGCAGTGTCTTGCGGGGGGTGATTGATGAAGCTTTCTTT
j_call: TRBJ1-1
d_call: NA
clone_size: many
v_call: TRBV2

cdr3_aa: CASSHQIRLAPEQFF
cdr3_nt: TGTGCCAGCAGCCACCAAATCCGACTAGCGCCGGAGCAGTTCTTC
j_call: TRBJ2-1
d_call: TRBD2
clone_size: NA
v_call: TRBV3-1